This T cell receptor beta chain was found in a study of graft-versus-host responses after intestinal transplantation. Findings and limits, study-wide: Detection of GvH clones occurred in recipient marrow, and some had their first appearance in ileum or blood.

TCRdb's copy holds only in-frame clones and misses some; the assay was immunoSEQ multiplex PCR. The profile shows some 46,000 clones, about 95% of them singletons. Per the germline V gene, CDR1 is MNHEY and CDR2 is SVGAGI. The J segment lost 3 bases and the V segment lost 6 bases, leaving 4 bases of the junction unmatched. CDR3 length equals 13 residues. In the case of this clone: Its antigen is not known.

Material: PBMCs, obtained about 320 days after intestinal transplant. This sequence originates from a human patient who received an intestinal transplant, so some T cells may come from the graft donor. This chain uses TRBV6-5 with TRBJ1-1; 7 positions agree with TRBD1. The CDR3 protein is CASRPTGDTEAFF. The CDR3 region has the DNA TGTGCCAGCAGGCCAACAGGGGACACTGAAGCTTTCTTT.